The source of this T cell receptor (beta chain) is a study of blood T cell repertoires in COVID-19. Study as a whole: T cells, B-cell-depleted T cells, or PBMCs provided the cDNA or gDNA that served as material.

Recruitment covered under 25 US areas and drew participants whose ages spanned 18 to 89 years. Allocation to cohorts depended on clinical history reported by the participants. Method: immunoSEQ multiplex PCR; TCRdb's copy keeps in-frame clones and lacks some. The sample has a few hundred thousand clones, 70% to 90% seen once; the top ten hold 4.3%. The specimen was PBMCs or T cells enriched from blood (not recorded which). The receptor was isolated from a man aged 25-45 years with acute COVID-19.

CDR3 amino acids: CSGRAAEGYTF. For the CDR3, the DNA is TGCAGCGGGAGGGCGGCGGAGGGCTACACCTTC. The chain is built from TRBV29-1 and TRBJ1-2; D not resolved. The CDR3 runs to 11 residues. Germline CDR1 is SQVTM and CDR2 is ANQGSEA. Trimming removed 7 bases at V and 8 bases at J, with 14 bases between.